This T cell receptor beta chain emerged from a study of vaccination and CD4 T cells after COVID-19. Study-level background: Two of the convalescents were Hispanic, and the group consisted of six males and four females.

The V end was cut by 0 bases, the J end by 2 bases, with 11 bases between. Germline CDR1 SGHKS, CDR2 YYEKEE (reference sequence). CDR3 length: 16 residues. Treatment given: roughly 11-day PBMC culture with coronavirus spike peptide pools or control peptides (ViraFEST assay). Per-well cultures of roughly 2 million PBMCs received about 10 IU/ml IL-2 and around 10 ug/ml peptide pools. These CD4+ T cells came from approximately ten-day cultures by negative selection. The Oncomine TCR Beta short-read assay sequenced DNA from cultured CD4+ T cells. Scientists extracted genomic DNA from CD4+ T cells grown in culture. TCRdb analysed the PCR reads with MiXCR anew, one entry per CDR3 protein. The table records about 10,000 distinct CDR3 sequences, 50% to 65% of them present only once. About this clonotype itself: Its specificity is unknown.

Sequencing input: CD4+ T cells from blood, cultured in vitro. The rearrangement uses TRBV5-5 and TRBJ2-2, with a weak D call TRBD1 (6 bases). This clonotype was sampled from a human donor who had recovered from COVID-19. The DNA of the CDR3 is TGTGCCAGCAGCTTGGTGGGGGCCATTAACACCGGGGAGCTGTTTTTT. Protein sequence: CASSLVGAINTGELFF. The variable domain in full, completed from reference TRBV5-5 and TRBJ2-2, reads DAGVTQSPTHLIKTRGQQVTLRCSPISGHKSVSWYQQVLGQGPQFIFQYYEKEERGRGNFPDRFSARQFPNYSSELNVNALLLGDSALYLCASSLVGAINTGELFFGEGSRLTVL.